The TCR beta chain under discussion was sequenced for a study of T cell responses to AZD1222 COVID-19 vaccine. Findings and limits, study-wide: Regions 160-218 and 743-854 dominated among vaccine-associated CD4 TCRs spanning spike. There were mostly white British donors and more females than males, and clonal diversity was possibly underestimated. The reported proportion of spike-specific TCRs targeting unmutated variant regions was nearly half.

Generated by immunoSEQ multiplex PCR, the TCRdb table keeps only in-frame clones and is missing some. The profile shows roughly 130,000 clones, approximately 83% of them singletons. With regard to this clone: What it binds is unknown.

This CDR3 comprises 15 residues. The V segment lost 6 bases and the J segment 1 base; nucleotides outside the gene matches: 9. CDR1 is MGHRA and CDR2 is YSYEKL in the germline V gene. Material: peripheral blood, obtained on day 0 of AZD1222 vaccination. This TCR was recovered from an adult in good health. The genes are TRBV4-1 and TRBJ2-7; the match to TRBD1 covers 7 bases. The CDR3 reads CASSRHGTESYEQYF. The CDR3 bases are TGCGCCAGCAGTCGGCACGGGACAGAGTCCTACGAGCAGTACTTC.